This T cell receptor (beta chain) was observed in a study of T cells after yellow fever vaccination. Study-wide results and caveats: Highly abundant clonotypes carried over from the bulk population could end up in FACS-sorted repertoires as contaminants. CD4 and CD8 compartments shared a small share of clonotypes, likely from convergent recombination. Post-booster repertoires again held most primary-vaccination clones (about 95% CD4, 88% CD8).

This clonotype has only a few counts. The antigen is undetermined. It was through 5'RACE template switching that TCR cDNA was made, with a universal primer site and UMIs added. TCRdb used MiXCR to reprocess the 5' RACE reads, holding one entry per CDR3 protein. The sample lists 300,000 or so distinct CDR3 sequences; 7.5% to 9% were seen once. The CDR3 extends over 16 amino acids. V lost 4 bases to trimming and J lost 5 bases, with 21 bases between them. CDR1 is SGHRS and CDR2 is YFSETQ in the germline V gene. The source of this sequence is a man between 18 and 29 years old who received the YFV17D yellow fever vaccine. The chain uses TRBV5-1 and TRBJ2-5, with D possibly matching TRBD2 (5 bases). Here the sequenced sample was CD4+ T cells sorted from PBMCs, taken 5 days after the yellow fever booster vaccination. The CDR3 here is CASSREALGSIETQYF. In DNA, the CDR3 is TGCGCCAGCAGCCGCGAGGCACTAGGATCGATCGAGACCCAGTACTTC.